The 2 T cell receptor beta chains reported below all come from one sample, sequenced in a study of shared clonotypes between healthy human individuals (dated by TCRdb to the early 2020s). Library construction relied on the immunoSEQ multiplex PCR assay. TCRdb stores this immuneACCESS table with in-frame sequences only. Part of the clones is absent; in the studies checked, under half of the shortfall reflects unresolved V genes, and no reason is known for the rest. The sample table contains 1.4 million or so clones; only one count was recorded for around 98.5% of them. In total, the top ten clones hold 0.3% to 0.45% of the sample. Sequenced input: naive CD4+ T cells sorted from blood. What this sample's cell subset or site label stands for: CD45RA+ positively selected. These receptors originate from a man aged 25 to 40 in good health.

The chain has TRBV2 and TRBJ2-7; TRBD1 matches 9 bases. V lost 3 bases to trimming and J lost 4 bases; unmatched junction nucleotides: 7. The germline gives CDR1 SNHLY, CDR2 FYNNEI. The CDR3 is made up of 15 amino acids. Here the CDR3 reads CASSDVWDRVYEQYF. CDR3 bases: TGTGCCAGCAGTGATGTTTGGGACAGGGTGTACGAGCAGTACTTC. The whole variable domain, filled in from reference TRBV2 and TRBJ2-7, reads EPEVTQTPSHQVTQMGQEVILRCVPISNHLYFYWYRQILGQKVEFLVSFYNNEISEKSEIFDDQFSVERPDGSNFTLKIRSTKLEDSAMYFCASSDVWDRVYEQYFGPGTRLTVT.

This sequence joins TRBV6-6 and TRBJ2-5; 9 bases fit TRBD1. Germline lookup yields CDR1 MNHNY and CDR2 SVGAGI (reference sequence). This CDR3 has 16 residues. Losses at the gene ends were 4 bases for V and 5 bases for J; bases not matched to a gene: 11. CDR3: CASSSIPGTGMETQYF. The CDR3 nucleotides read TGTGCCAGCAGTTCCATACCCGGGACAGGGATGGAGACCCAGTACTTC.